The 27 T cell receptor beta chains in this list originate from one sample, sequenced in a study of T cells in Graves' hyperthyroidism and ophthalmopathy. From RNA transcripts, TCR beta CDR3 regions were amplified. The TCR CDR3 was amplified in a first-round RT-PCR using the HTBI primer set. In TCRdb, the multiplex PCR reads were re-called with MiXCR into one record per CDR3 protein. The sample yields around 620,000 distinct CDR3 sequences, 46% seen once. The sample was peripheral blood or thyroid tissue (not recorded which). The receptors were sampled from an adult woman with Graves' disease, either hyperthyroidism or ophthalmopathy (not recorded which).

The gene calls are TRBV15 and TRBJ1-2, with 9 bases that match TRBD1. The CDR3 covers 16 residues. V was clipped by 5 bases and J by 0 bases; unmatched bases: 7. CDR1 LNHNV and CDR2 YYDKDF come from the germline V gene (reference sequence). CDR3 in amino acids: CATSPDRGGANYGYTF. The CDR3 DNA reads as TGTGCCACCAGCCCGGACAGGGGTGGTGCTAACTATGGCTACACCTTC. The full variable domain, completed using reference TRBV15 and TRBJ1-2, is DAMVIQNPRYQVTQFGKPVTLSCSQTLNHNVMYWYQQKSSQAPKLLFHYYDKDFNNEADTPDNFQSRRPNTSFCFLDIRSPGLGDTAMYLCATSPDRGGANYGYTFGSGTRLTVV.

This clonotype was detected a few times. V and J are TRBV7-6 and TRBJ1-2; a possible D gene is TRBD1 (5 bases). The V end lost 2 bases, the J end lost 4 bases, and 8 bases lay between the germline ends. Germline CDR1 reads SGHVS; CDR2 reads FNYEAQ. This CDR3 region has 13 residues. CDR3 coding DNA: TGTGCCAGCAGCTTACTTGGGGGCTATGGCTACACCTTC. This sequence encodes CASSLLGGYGYTF. Full variable domain (remainder filled in from reference TRBV7-6 and TRBJ1-2): GAGVSQSPRYKVTKRGQDVALRCDPISGHVSLYWYRQALGQGPEFLTYFNYEAQQDKSGLPNDRFSAERPEGSISTLTIQRTEQRDSAMYRCASSLLGGYGYTFGSGTRLTVV.

In this sample, this clonotype turned up many times. The rearrangement links TRBV6-6 to TRBJ1-1, with D hard to call. Trimming cost V 6 bases and J 4 bases, with 6 bases left between them. The CDR3 has 11 amino acids. Germline-derived CDR1 and CDR2 are MNHNY and SVGAGI (reference sequence). The CDR3: CASRVGTEAFF. In DNA, the CDR3 is TGTGCCAGCAGGGTGGGCACTGAAGCTTTCTTT.

J is TRBJ1-6 and V is TRBV20-1; the match to TRBD1 covers 7 bases. Trimming removed 1 base from V and 14 bases from J; junction bases left unmatched: 8. This CDR3 comprises 13 residues. Per the germline V gene, CDR1 is DFQATT and CDR2 is SNEGSKA (reference sequence). As DNA, the CDR3 is TGCAGTGCTAGAGGCGCGACAGGGAGGACCCTCCACTTT. This codes for CSARGATGRTLHF.

The J gene is TRBJ2-1, the V gene TRBV6-5; no firm D call. Germline lookup yields CDR1 MNHEY and CDR2 SVGAGI. The CDR3 totals 12 residues. The ends were cut back, 0 bases at V and 9 bases at J, with 6 bases in the middle. This chain's CDR3 is CASSYSGREQFF. The CDR3 bases are TGTGCCAGCAGTTACTCAGGGCGTGAGCAGTTCTTC.

This clonotype came up many times. The chain joins TRBV7-9 to TRBJ1-2; TRBD1 matches at 9 bases. The V and J ends lost 5 bases and 9 bases, in that order; junction bases with no gene match: 13. Germline CDR1 is SEHNR and CDR2 is FQNEAQ (reference sequence). The CDR3 consists of 15 residues. CDR3 in DNA: TGTGCCAGCAGCCTAGGACAGGGGCGGGGAGTGAGCTACACCTTC. As protein: CASSLGQGRGVSYTF.

J is TRBJ1-2 and V is TRBV5-5; D is ambiguous. The CDR3 spans 14 residues. Germline V gene lookup returns CDR1 SGHKS and CDR2 YYEKEE (reference sequence). Trimming took 0 bases from V and 10 from J, leaving 16 bases between them. The CDR3 is CASSLAGYGYDYTF. CDR3 coding DNA: TGTGCCAGCAGCTTGGCTGGGTATGGCTACGACTACACCTTC.

Turning to this clonotype: Its ends do not fully match the called genes, so a read error is possible. The V call is TRBV20-1, the J call TRBJ1-3; 7 bases align to TRBD1. This CDR3 has 13 amino acids. The V gene's germline CDR1 is DFQATT and CDR2 SNEGSKA (reference sequence). CDR3 in amino acids: CSAEQGCGNTTYF. CDR3 coding DNA: TGCAGTGCTGAACAGGGGTGTGGAAACACCACATATTTT.

This clonotype was counted ten times or more. The chain carries TRBV9 and TRBJ2-7; D assignment may be TRBD1 or TRBD2 (7 bases each). The CDR3 spans 15 residues. Looked up from germline, CDR1 is SGDLS and CDR2 is YYNGEE. Deletions cut 4 bases from V and 0 bases from J, with 14 bases between. The CDR3 nucleotides are TGTGCCAGCAGCCCACAGCGGGACAGCTCCTACGAGCAGTACTTC. Translation gives CASSPQRDSSYEQYF.

V usage is TRBV20-1 and J usage is TRBJ1-5, with a possible D match to TRBD1 (6 bases). The V gene lost 3 bases and the J gene lost 11 bases, with 20 bases spanning the gap. Per the germline V gene, CDR1 is DFQATT and CDR2 is SNEGSKA (reference sequence). CDR3 length equals 14 residues. CDR3: CSASLPGGRETQHF. CDR3 in DNA: TGCAGTGCTAGCCTCCCCGGGGGGCGAGAGACCCAGCATTTT.

With respect to this clonotype: Since a much larger clone is just one base distant, this may be a read error. CDR3 sequence (DNA): TGTGCCAGCAGTTTGCACCGCGGGGGGACCTTCTCCTACGGGCAGTACTTC. Its protein is CASSLHRGGTFSYGQYF. The chain employs TRBV12-3 or TRBV12-4 and TRBJ2-7; 8 bases fit TRBD2. There are 17 residues in the CDR3.

This rearrangement joins TRBV10-2 to TRBJ2-2, with D tentatively TRBD1 or TRBD2 (5 bases each). This CDR3 contains 14 residues. In germline, CDR1 is WSHSY, CDR2 SAAADI. V lost 6 bases, J lost 3 bases, and 11 bases lay in between. CDR3 sequence: CASSWGSDTGELFF. DNA for the CDR3: TGCGCCAGCAGCTGGGGGAGCGACACCGGGGAGCTGTTTTTT.

This clonotype appeared many times. The CDR3 DNA follows: TGCGCCAGCAGCCCAGACCTTCCTAGGCCCAGCGAGCAGTACTTC. This encodes CASSPDLPRPSEQYF. The J gene is TRBJ2-7, the V gene TRBV4-1; D gene uncertain. The CDR3 length is 15 residues. The V gene lost 4 bases and the J gene lost 6 bases, with 19 bases spanning the gap. Germline V gene data show CDR1 as MGHRA and CDR2 as YSYEKL.

In its sample, this clonotype was seen many times. CDR3 loop: CASSSQGGTGELFF. CDR3 in DNA: TGCGCCAGCAGCAGTCAGGGAGGTACCGGGGAGCTGTTTTTT. This rearrangement joins TRBV5-1 to TRBJ2-2; a weak D match, TRBD2 (6 bases). The CDR3 is 14 amino acids. The V gene's germline CDR1 is SGHRS and CDR2 YFSETQ. V shed 4 bases and J shed 5 bases, with 12 bases lying between them.

This clonotype was recorded many times. The chain has TRBV4-1 and TRBJ1-5; no clear D gene. V was pared by 5 bases and J by 6 bases, with 17 bases between. Germline CDR1 and CDR2: MGHRA and YSYEKL. The CDR3 spans 15 residues. The CDR3 DNA follows: TGCGCCAGCAGCACAAATTCCATGGGCGGTCAGCCCCAGCATTTT. Residues: CASSTNSMGGQPQHF.

This chain links TRBV11-2 with TRBJ2-5; D gene ambiguous. Trimming took off 5 bases at V and 5 bases at J, with 9 bases between the two ends. Germline V gives CDR1 SGHAT, CDR2 FQNNGV. CDR3 length equals 12 residues. The CDR3 coding sequence is TGTGCCAGCAGCGTCTACAATGAGACCCAGTACTTC. Translation: CASSVYNETQYF.

The rearrangement joins TRBV29-1 to TRBJ1-6; TRBD1 matches at 8 bases. After removal of 7 bases from V and 4 bases from J, the junction contained 6 bases not matched to a gene. Per the germline V gene, CDR1 is SQVTM and CDR2 is ANQGSEA. The CDR3 totals 14 residues. The CDR3 here is CSAADRGYNSPLHF. CDR3 in DNA: TGCAGCGCCGCCGACAGGGGTTATAATTCACCCCTCCACTTT.

The chain links TRBV4-1 to TRBJ2-6, with 7 bases lining up with TRBD1. The germline CDR1 and CDR2 sequences are MGHRA and YSYEKL. Germline trimming cut 4 bases from V and 8 bases from J; bases unmatched to any gene: 2. The CDR3 is 13 residues long. Here the CDR3 DNA reads TGCGCCAGCAGCCTGGACAGGACCAACGTCCTGACTTTC. It codes for CASSLDRTNVLTF.

This clonotype was counted ten times or more. The chain links TRBV5-1 to TRBJ1-1; 9 nucleotides align to TRBD1. The J segment lost 11 bases and the V segment lost 5 bases, leaving 13 bases of the junction unmatched. Germline-derived CDR1 and CDR2 are SGHRS and YFSETQ. This CDR3 has 14 residues. CDR3 region: CASRRGQGRMAAFF. CDR3 bases: TGCGCCAGCAGACGGGGACAGGGTAGGATGGCCGCTTTCTTT. Variable domain in full (rest from reference TRBV5-1 and TRBJ1-1): KAGVTQTPRYLIKTRGQQVTLSCSPISGHRSVSWYQQTPGQGLQFLFEYFSETQRNKGNFPGRFSGRQFSNSRSEMNVSTLELGDSALYLCASRRGQGRMAAFFGQGTRLTVV.

This chain joins TRBV7-9 and TRBJ1-1, with a weak D call TRBD1 (6 bases). CDR3 length: 14 amino acids. Germline loops: CDR1 SEHNR, CDR2 FQNEAQ (reference sequence). V lost 1 base, J lost 5 bases, and 11 bases lay in between. Here the CDR3 DNA reads TGTGCCAGCAGCTTAGAGGGGGTGGATACTGAAGCTTTCTTT. It yields the protein CASSLEGVDTEAFF.

In this sample, this clonotype turned up many times. The chain combines TRBV2 with TRBJ1-5; 7 nucleotides match TRBD1. The V gene's germline CDR1 is SNHLY and CDR2 FYNNEI. With 6 bases clipped from V and 7 bases from J, the junction kept 6 bases outside the gene matches. This CDR3 spans 13 amino acids. The CDR3: CASRRTGDQPQHF. Here the CDR3 DNA reads TGTGCCAGCAGACGAACAGGGGACCAGCCCCAGCATTTT.

The chain links TRBV5-1 to TRBJ1-5, with TRBD1 as a possible D gene (5 bases). The CDR3 is 16 residues long. Deletions cut 4 bases from V and 0 bases from J, with 14 bases between. CDR1 and CDR2 (germline): SGHRS, YFSETQ. DNA for the CDR3: TGCGCCAGCAGCCGAGTCCGGGGGTATAGCAATCAGCCCCAGCATTTT. This translates into CASSRVRGYSNQPQHF.

This clonotype has at least ten counts. This chain uses TRBV19 with TRBJ1-5, with D uncertain. Germline lookup yields CDR1 LNHDA and CDR2 SQIVND (reference sequence). The CDR3 runs 15 residues. Trimming stripped 1 base from V and 0 bases from J, with 7 bases between. Here the CDR3 reads CASSIADTSNQPQHF. The CDR3 DNA sequence: TGTGCCAGTAGTATAGCCGACACTAGCAATCAGCCCCAGCATTTT.

This chain connects TRBV20-1 to TRBJ1-2, with 11 bases aligning to TRBD1. CDR3 length: 13 amino acids. The V and J ends lost 3 bases and 3 bases, in that order; junction bases with no gene match: 0. The germline V gene encodes CDR1 DFQATT and CDR2 SNEGSKA (reference sequence). The CDR3 DNA reads TGCAGTGCTAGGGGACAGGGGGACTATGGCTACACCTTC. Translation: CSARGQGDYGYTF.

This clonotype was detected many times. J is TRBJ2-5 and V is TRBV14; D possibly corresponds to TRBD2 (6 bases). The CDR3 sequence is 16 residues long. With 4 bases removed from V and 5 bases from J, the gap between germline ends came to 20 bases. Looked up from germline, CDR1 is SGHDN and CDR2 is FVKESK. The CDR3 region has the DNA TGTGCCAGCAGCCCGTTGGGACTCCCTTTTGGGGAGACCCAGTACTTC. This codes for CASSPLGLPFGETQYF.

This clonotype was seen only a few times. The CDR3 sequence is CASSFPGQYYSNQPQHF. In nucleotides, the CDR3 is TGTGCCAGCAGTTTCCCCGGACAGTATTATAGCAATCAGCCCCAGCATTTT. This chain links TRBV12-3 or TRBV12-4 with TRBJ1-5, with D possibly being TRBD1 (6 bases). CDR3 length: 17 amino acids. V lost 3 bases to trimming and J lost 0 bases, with 15 bases between them.

In this sample, this clonotype turned up many times. The chain links TRBV6-4 to TRBJ2-7; unclear D gene. Trimming removed 6 bases at V and 7 bases at J, with 19 bases between. CDR3 length equals 14 residues. CDR1 is MRHNA, CDR2 SNTAGT, per germline. CDR3 sequence: CASSPDRLSGEQYF. The DNA for the CDR3 is TGTGCCAGCAGCCCGGACCGCCTGTCTGGAGAGCAGTACTTC.